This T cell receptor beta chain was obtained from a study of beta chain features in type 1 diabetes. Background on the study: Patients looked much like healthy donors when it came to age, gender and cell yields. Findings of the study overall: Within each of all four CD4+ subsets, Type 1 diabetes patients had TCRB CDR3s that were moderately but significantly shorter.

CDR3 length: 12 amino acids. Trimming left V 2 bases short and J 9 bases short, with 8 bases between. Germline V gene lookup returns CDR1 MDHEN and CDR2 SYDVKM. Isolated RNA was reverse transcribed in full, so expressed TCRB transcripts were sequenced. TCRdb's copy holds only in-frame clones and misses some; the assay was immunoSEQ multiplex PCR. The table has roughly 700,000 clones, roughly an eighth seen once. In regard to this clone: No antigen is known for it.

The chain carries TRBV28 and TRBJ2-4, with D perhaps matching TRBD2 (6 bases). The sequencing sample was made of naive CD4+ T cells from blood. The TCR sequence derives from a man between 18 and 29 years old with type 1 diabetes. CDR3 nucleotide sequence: TGTGCCAGCAGTTTAAACGGGGGCATTCAGTACTTC. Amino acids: CASSLNGGIQYF.